A single sample is the source of the 14 T cell receptor beta chains below, sequenced in a study of blood T cell repertoires in COVID-19. Data came from immunoSEQ multiplex PCR; TCRdb stores just in-frame clones and leaves some out. The data contain 110,000 to 150,000 clones, more than 75% of them singletons. Specimen: peripheral blood. These receptors were collected from a woman older than 75 with acute or convalescent COVID-19.

The chain carries TRBV5-1 and TRBJ2-5, with D unresolved. The CDR3 contains 16 residues. The V end was cut by 5 bases, the J end by 2 bases, with 19 bases between. From germline, CDR1 is SGHRS and CDR2 YFSETQ. The CDR3 sequence: CASRHEASLMQETQYF. The CDR3 region has the DNA TGCGCCAGCAGGCACGAGGCTAGTCTGATGCAAGAGACCCAGTACTTC.

This clone appeared once. The CDR3 is CASSFGYGVRDIQYF. In DNA form, the CDR3 reads TGTGCCAGCAGCTTTGGGTACGGGGTTAGGGACATTCAGTACTTC. The chain carries TRBV7-9 and TRBJ2-4; the D gene is possibly TRBD2 (5 bases). Trimming took off 3 bases at V and 8 bases at J, with 17 bases between the two ends. Per germline, CDR1 SEHNR and CDR2 FQNEAQ (reference sequence). This CDR3 region has 15 residues. The complete variable domain, with remaining parts taken from reference TRBV7-9 and TRBJ2-4, reads DTGVSQNPRHKITKRGQNVTFRCDPISEHNRLYWYRQTLGQGPEFLTYFQNEAQLEKSRLLSDRFSAERPKGSFSTLEIQRTEQGDSAMYLCASSFGYGVRDIQYFGAGTRLSVL.

The chain joins TRBV11-2 to TRBJ2-5, with 7 bases lining up with TRBD1. Germline-derived CDR1 and CDR2 are SGHAT and FQNNGV. The ends lost 1 base at V and 8 bases at J; junction bases unmatched: 10. The CDR3 has 15 residues. The DNA for the CDR3 is TGTGCCAGCAGCTTAGGAGGGACAGACATCGTTACCCAGTACTTC. Translation: CASSLGGTDIVTQYF.

The chain combines TRBV2 with TRBJ1-1; D gene uncertain. The V end was cut by 2 bases, the J end by 11 bases, with 12 bases between. From germline, CDR1 is SNHLY and CDR2 FYNNEI. This CDR3 has 12 residues. CDR3 protein: CASSEWARGAFF. Written as DNA, the CDR3 is TGTGCCAGCAGTGAATGGGCTCGCGGGGCTTTCTTT.

The chain employs TRBV3-1 (or the pseudogene TRBV3-2) and TRBJ2-1, with D unclear. Germline lookup yields CDR1 LGHDT and CDR2 YNNKEL (reference sequence). Trimming took off 1 base at V and 1 base at J, with 14 bases between the two ends. This CDR3 contains 17 residues. The CDR3 is CASSQANGARSYNEQFF. The CDR3 DNA reads as TGTGCCAGCAGCCAAGCTAATGGAGCAAGGTCCTACAATGAGCAGTTCTTC.

The chain has TRBV7-9 and TRBJ2-7; 8 bases align to TRBD2. After removal of 4 bases from V and 0 bases from J, the junction contained 11 bases not matched to a gene. Germline loops: CDR1 SEHNR, CDR2 FQNEAQ (reference sequence). CDR3 length equals 17 residues. CDR3 sequence: CASSSSSGGPISYEQYF. In nucleotides, the CDR3 is TGTGCCAGCAGCTCAAGCTCGGGAGGGCCGATCTCCTACGAGCAGTACTTC.

V usage is TRBV12-1 and J usage is TRBJ2-2; the table's TRBD2 call for D was not verified on the DNA. TRBV12-1 is a listed pseudogene. The CDR3 is 16 amino acids. CDR3 protein: CASSFSGGPRRGELFF. The DNA of the CDR3 is TGTGCCAGCAGCTTCTCGGGAGGGCCTCGACGCGGGGAGCTGTTTTTT.

The chain links TRBV5-1 to TRBJ1-1; a weak D match, TRBD1 (6 bases). The V end lost 0 bases, the J end lost 3 bases, and 12 bases lay between the germline ends. The CDR3 loop spans 15 amino acids. Germline V CDR1 and CDR2: SGHRS, YFSETQ. CDR3: CASSLGGRKDTEAFF. The CDR3 DNA follows: TGCGCCAGCAGCTTGGGGGGGCGCAAAGACACTGAAGCTTTCTTT.

The genes are TRBV28 and TRBJ1-2, with D unclear. Between the trimmed V and J ends, which lost 5 bases and 5 bases, there was a span of 15 bases. This CDR3 is built from 14 residues. The germline V gene has CDR1 MDHEN and CDR2 SYDVKM. The CDR3 coding sequence is TGTGCCAGCAGTCCCCCCTCGGTGAGGTATGGCTACACCTTC. Residues: CASSPPSVRYGYTF.

The chain carries TRBV15 and TRBJ2-5; D might be TRBD1 (7 bases). CDR1 and CDR2 from the germline V gene are LNHNV and YYDKDF (reference sequence). The CDR3 has 16 amino acids. V lost 8 bases and J lost 4, with 23 bases in between. The CDR3 loop reads CATGATGNGAGETQYF. CDR3 coding DNA: TGTGCCACCGGCGCGACAGGGAACGGAGCGGGAGAGACCCAGTACTTC.

CDR3 region: CATSGGQGSYNEQFF. DNA of the CDR3: TGTGCCACCAGTGGAGGACAGGGGAGCTACAATGAGCAGTTCTTC. The V call is TRBV24-1, the J call TRBJ2-1; 9 positions match TRBD1. With V trimmed by 5 bases and J by 3 bases, 4 bases remained unmatched. Germline V gene sequence: CDR1 KGHDR, CDR2 SFDVKD. The CDR3 runs 15 residues.

The V call is TRBV9, the J call TRBJ1-3, with no clear D. The length of the CDR3 is 13 residues. Trimming pared 3 bases from V and 1 base from J, leaving 5 bases between. CDR1 SGDLS and CDR2 YYNGEE come from the germline V gene. CDR3 region: CASSATSGNTIYF. The CDR3 DNA sequence: TGTGCCAGCAGCGCTACTTCTGGAAACACCATATATTTT.

The V and J genes are TRBV27 and TRBJ2-2; the match to TRBD2 covers 13 bases. The CDR3 length is 22 residues. The trim removed 7 bases at V and 0 bases at J, leaving 20 bases unmatched. The germline gives CDR1 MNHEY, CDR2 SMNVEV (reference sequence). This CDR3 reads CASNPLLWGWGLAGTNTGELFF. CDR3 in DNA: TGTGCCAGCAATCCCTTATTGTGGGGCTGGGGACTAGCGGGGACGAACACCGGGGAGCTGTTTTTT.

This chain joins TRBV7-2 and TRBJ2-1; 10 bases are a match to TRBD2. The CDR3 spans 15 residues. Per the germline V gene, CDR1 is SGHTA and CDR2 is FQGNSA. V lost 4 bases, J lost 4 bases, and 4 bases stayed unmatched. DNA for the CDR3: TGTGCCAGCAGCTCAGGACTAGCGGAATACAATGAGCAGTTCTTC. Protein sequence: CASSSGLAEYNEQFF.